The next 19 T cell receptor beta chains were all read from a single sample in a study of radiotherapy plus CTLA-4 blockade in lung cancer. The method was immunoSEQ multiplex PCR; TCRdb's version includes in-frame clones alone and lacks a portion of them. The sample carries about 120,000 clones, 81% recorded once. The material was peripheral blood, obtained from a patient treated with radiotherapy plus ipilimumab. All receptors derive from a human donor with non-small cell lung cancer that progressed on radiotherapy plus ipilimumab. Some clones in this sample may be carry-over from other donors' samples.

A remark on this clone: One junction end disagrees with the germline gene, perhaps due to a read error. The CDR3 DNA follows: TGTGCTAGCAGCTTCACTGCCCCGGGACAGGTATTCAATGAGCAGTTCTTC. This sequence encodes CASSFTAPGQVFNEQFF. The chain joins TRBV7-7 to TRBJ2-1, with TRBD1 matching over 8 bases. CDR3 size: 17 residues. From germline, CDR1 is SSHAT and CDR2 FNYEAQ (reference sequence). The variable domain in full, with the rest retrieved from reference TRBV7-7 and TRBJ2-1, is GAGVSQSPRYKVTKRGQDVTLRCDPISSHATLYWYQQALGQGPEFLTYFNYEAQPDKSGLPSDRFSAERPEGSISTLTIQRTEQRDSAMYRCASSFTAPGQVFNEQFFGPGTRLTVL.

This chain uses TRBV6-6 with TRBJ1-2; D is undetermined. CDR3 length: 10 residues. V gave up 6 bases and J gave up 3 bases, with 2 bases separating them. Germline lookup yields CDR1 MNHNY and CDR2 SVGAGI (reference sequence). Here the CDR3 DNA reads TGTGCCAGCAGAGACTATGGCTACACCTTC. This sequence encodes CASRDYGYTF.

As DNA, the CDR3 is TGTGCCAGCAGCTTACAAGTCACTGAAGCTTTCTTT. It specifies CASSLQVTEAFF. The V and J genes are TRBV7-9 and TRBJ1-1; D remains unclear. Trimming took off 2 bases at V and 4 bases at J, with 5 bases between the two ends. The CDR3 runs to 12 residues. The germline V gene encodes CDR1 SEHNR and CDR2 FQNEAQ (reference sequence). The full variable domain, with the rest looked up from reference TRBV7-9 and TRBJ1-1, is DTGVSQNPRHKITKRGQNVTFRCDPISEHNRLYWYRQTLGQGPEFLTYFQNEAQLEKSRLLSDRFSAERPKGSFSTLEIQRTEQGDSAMYLCASSLQVTEAFFGQGTRLTVV.

DNA of the CDR3: TGTGCCAGCAGCGTCGCCGGGACAGCGAACACTGAAGCTTTCTTT. It specifies CASSVAGTANTEAFF. The V call is TRBV9, the J call TRBJ1-1; 7 nucleotides align to TRBD1. With V trimmed by 2 bases and J by 1 base, 5 bases remained unmatched. Germline assignment: CDR1 SGDLS and CDR2 YYNGEE. The CDR3 is 15 amino acids.

The chain uses TRBV13 and TRBJ2-5, with D possibly being TRBD1 or TRBD2 (5 bases each). This CDR3 is 16 amino acids long. Trimming left V 3 bases short and J 3 bases short, with 17 bases between. The V gene's germline CDR1 is PRHDT and CDR2 FYEKMQ (reference sequence). This chain's CDR3 is CASSFTQNRGEETQYF. DNA of the CDR3: TGTGCCAGCAGCTTTACACAGAACAGAGGGGAAGAGACCCAGTACTTC.

The chain links TRBV28 to TRBJ1-2, with D unresolved. Germline V gene lookup returns CDR1 MDHEN and CDR2 SYDVKM. There are 11 residues in the CDR3. The V end was cut by 3 bases, the J end by 6 bases, with 5 bases between. CDR3 region: CASSFWDGYTF. In DNA, the CDR3 is TGTGCCAGCAGTTTTTGGGATGGCTACACCTTC.

The V and J genes are TRBV29-1 and TRBJ2-1; 8 nucleotides match TRBD2. The V and J ends lost 4 bases and 3 bases, in that order; junction bases with no gene match: 5. The germline gives CDR1 SQVTM, CDR2 ANQGSEA. The CDR3 length is 14 residues. CDR3 nucleotide sequence: TGCAGCGTTGGACGGGGGGGCCGCTACAATGAGCAGTTCTTC. Amino acid sequence: CSVGRGGRYNEQFF.

Details on this clone: Because the CDR3's place on the DNA is in doubt, the DNA is left out and the CDR3 is given as listed by TCRdb. The J gene is TRBJ1-5, the V gene TRBV2. The CDR3 length is 14 residues, termini included. Germline loops: CDR1 SNHLY, CDR2 FYNNEI. This CDR3 reads CASSTSGRNQPQHF.

The gene calls are TRBV19 and TRBJ2-2, with D unresolved. The germline CDR1 and CDR2 sequences are LNHDA and SQIVND (reference sequence). Trimming took off 1 base at V and 4 bases at J, with 1 base between the two ends. This CDR3 comprises 12 residues. CDR3 bases: TGTGCCAGTAGTATAGCCACCGGGGAGCTGTTTTTT. This encodes CASSIATGELFF.

V is TRBV14 and J is TRBJ2-5, with unresolved D. The length of the CDR3 is 13 residues. Trimming stripped 1 base from V and 6 bases from J, with 9 bases between. The germline V gene has CDR1 SGHDN and CDR2 FVKESK. The CDR3 loop reads CASSQARAQTQYF. The CDR3 DNA sequence: TGTGCCAGCAGCCAAGCCCGGGCCCAGACCCAGTACTTC.

Worth noting for this clone: This CDR3 is also generated by other DNA sequences in the sample. The chain uses TRBV6-5 and TRBJ1-2, with 7 bases aligning to TRBD1. CDR1 MNHEY and CDR2 SVGAGI come from the germline V gene. CDR3 size: 13 residues. The J segment lost 4 bases and the V segment lost 5 bases, leaving 4 bases of the junction unmatched. The CDR3 loop is CASSRTGGYGYTF. CDR3 in DNA: TGTGCCAGCAGTAGGACAGGCGGCTATGGCTACACCTTC.

This clone appeared a few times. The chain combines TRBV7-6 with TRBJ2-2; 10 nucleotides line up with TRBD1. The V segment lost 2 bases and the J segment 3 bases; nucleotides outside the gene matches: 9. CDR1 is SGHVS and CDR2 is FNYEAQ in the germline V gene. The CDR3 is 18 amino acids. This CDR3 reads CASSLRVVGTGDTGELFF. The DNA of the CDR3 is TGTGCCAGCAGCTTACGGGTGGTAGGGACAGGGGACACCGGGGAGCTGTTTTTT.

The chain employs TRBV7-9 and TRBJ1-3, with TRBD1 matching over 8 bases. This CDR3 region has 16 residues. V shed 0 bases and J 4 bases; nucleotides not matched to a gene: 5. The germline V gene encodes CDR1 SEHNR and CDR2 FQNEAQ (reference sequence). DNA of the CDR3: TGTGCCAGCAGCTTAGCGCGACAGGGGAGAGGAAACACCATATATTTT. Translation: CASSLARQGRGNTIYF.

This chain uses TRBV2 with TRBJ1-5, with 9 bases matching TRBD1. CDR1 SNHLY and CDR2 FYNNEI come from the germline V gene. Trimming took 2 bases from V and 4 from J; bases not matched to a gene: 3. The length of the CDR3 is 15 residues. The CDR3: CASSEIGTGNQPQHF. CDR3 bases: TGTGCCAGCAGTGAAATTGGGACAGGGAATCAGCCCCAGCATTTT.

With respect to this clone: Compared with germline, one end of the junction differs, possibly owing to a read error. The rearrangement uses TRBV7-7 and TRBJ2-3; 7 bases map to TRBD2. Per the germline V gene, CDR1 is SSHAT and CDR2 is FNYEAQ (reference sequence). The CDR3 loop spans 14 amino acids. The DNA for the CDR3 is TGTGCTAGCAGCCCTAGCGGAGCATTATATACGCAGTATTTT. It specifies CASSPSGALYTQYF. The entire variable domain, with the rest obtained from reference TRBV7-7 and TRBJ2-3, is as follows: GAGVSQSPRYKVTKRGQDVTLRCDPISSHATLYWYQQALGQGPEFLTYFNYEAQPDKSGLPSDRFSAERPEGSISTLTIQRTEQRDSAMYRCASSPSGALYTQYFGPGTRLTVL.

This clone was recorded a few times. The J gene is TRBJ2-5, the V gene TRBV5-1, with D uncertain. The V gene's germline CDR1 is SGHRS and CDR2 YFSETQ. V lost 2 bases and J lost 6, with 14 bases in between. The CDR3 length is 14 residues. The CDR3 nucleotides are TGCGCCAGCAGCTTTTTGGCGGAAGCGCAGACCCAGTACTTC. Its translation: CASSFLAEAQTQYF. Looking up the rest from reference TRBV5-1 and TRBJ2-5 gives the full variable domain: KAGVTQTPRYLIKTRGQQVTLSCSPISGHRSVSWYQQTPGQGLQFLFEYFSETQRNKGNFPGRFSGRQFSNSRSEMNVSTLELGDSALYLCASSFLAEAQTQYFGPGTRLLVL.

This clone is a singleton in its sample. The chain carries TRBV28 and TRBJ2-7; D is unresolved. CDR1 MDHEN and CDR2 SYDVKM come from the germline V gene. V was shortened by 7 bases and J by 3 bases, with 13 bases between the two germline ends. The CDR3 length is 13 residues. The CDR3 sequence: CASKLDWNYEQYF. DNA for the CDR3: TGTGCCAGCAAACTCGACTGGAACTACGAGCAGTACTTC.

The rearrangement links TRBV7-2 to TRBJ1-1, with 7 bases fitting TRBD1. V was clipped by 7 bases and J by 1 base; unmatched bases: 6. This CDR3 contains 14 residues. Per germline, CDR1 SGHTA and CDR2 FQGNSA. CDR3 protein: CASNQGGANTEAFF. CDR3 coding DNA: TGTGCCAGCAACCAAGGGGGCGCGAACACTGAAGCTTTCTTT.

There are a few counts of this clone. The V call is TRBV18, the J call TRBJ1-3, with D possibly matching TRBD1 (6 bases). CDR1 is KGHSH and CDR2 is LQKENI in the germline V gene. V lost 4 bases, J lost 4 bases, and 17 bases lay in between. The CDR3 consists of 16 residues. This CDR3 is CASSLLGTGRGNTIYF. The CDR3 coding sequence is TGTGCCAGCTCACTACTGGGAACAGGGAGAGGAAACACCATATATTTT.